Below are 3 T cell receptor beta chains sequenced from a single sample in a study of blood T cell repertoires in COVID-19. TCRdb's table, derived via immunoSEQ multiplex PCR, lists solely in-frame clones and lacks some. Counted here are about 340,000 clones, 65% to 85% occurring once; the ten biggest clones make up almost 3%. The sequenced sample consisted of peripheral blood. The receptors stem from a man aged 25 to 40 with active or convalescent COVID-19.

The rearrangement joins TRBV6-5 to TRBJ2-7; no reliable D call. CDR1 is MNHEY and CDR2 is SVGAGI in the germline V gene. This CDR3 comprises 13 residues. Deletions cut 2 bases from V and 4 bases from J, with 9 bases between. Here the CDR3 reads CASSYAESYEQYF. CDR3 coding DNA: TGTGCCAGCAGTTACGCGGAATCTTACGAGCAGTACTTC.

This chain links TRBV27 with TRBJ1-5; D is uncertain. With 5 bases removed from V and 3 bases from J, the gap between germline ends came to 14 bases. The CDR3 contains 15 residues. Germline CDR1 MNHEY, CDR2 SMNVEV (reference sequence). CDR3 region: CASSPWASNNQPQHF. CDR3 nucleotides: TGTGCCAGCAGTCCCTGGGCCAGCAACAATCAGCCCCAGCATTTT.

The V gene is TRBV6-4, the J gene TRBJ2-2, with D possibly TRBD2 on 5 matching bases. Germline assignment: CDR1 MRHNA and CDR2 SNTAGT. CDR3 length equals 14 residues. Trimming stripped 7 bases from V and 3 bases from J, with 12 bases between. CDR3 residues: CASKEDMDTGELFF. In DNA form, the CDR3 reads TGTGCCAGCAAGGAGGATATGGACACCGGGGAGCTGTTTTTT.